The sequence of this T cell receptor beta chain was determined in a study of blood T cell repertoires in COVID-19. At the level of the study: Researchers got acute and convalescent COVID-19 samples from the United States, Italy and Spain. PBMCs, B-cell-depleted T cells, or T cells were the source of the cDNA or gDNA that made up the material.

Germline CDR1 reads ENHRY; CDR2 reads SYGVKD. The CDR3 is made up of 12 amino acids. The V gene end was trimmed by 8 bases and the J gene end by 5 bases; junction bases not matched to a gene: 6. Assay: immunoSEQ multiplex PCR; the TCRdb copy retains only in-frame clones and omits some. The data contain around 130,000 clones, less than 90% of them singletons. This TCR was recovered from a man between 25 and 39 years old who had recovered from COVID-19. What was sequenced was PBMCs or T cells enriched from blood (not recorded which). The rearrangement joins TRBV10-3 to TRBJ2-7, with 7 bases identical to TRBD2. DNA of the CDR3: TGTGCCATCGCAAGGGAGGGCGACGAGCAGTACGTC. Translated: CAIAREGDEQYV.